These 31 T cell receptor beta chains were sequenced from one sample in a study of cytomegalovirus exposure and HLA in healthy donors. PCR amplification relied on 60 Vbeta primers (plus 13 Jbeta primers). Generated by immunoSEQ multiplex PCR, the TCRdb table keeps only in-frame clones and is missing some. The table for this sample gives 150,000 to 200,000 clones. The sample was PBMCs. The receptors shown here come from a young woman in good health and CMV-seropositive.

The J gene is TRBJ1-2, the V gene TRBV10-3; no clear D. CDR1 is ENHRY, CDR2 SYGVKD, per germline. The CDR3 is made up of 13 amino acids. V lost 7 bases and J 5 bases, leaving 14 bases between the germline ends. The CDR3 spells CAITKTEPYGYTF. The CDR3 DNA reads TGTGCCATCACCAAGACGGAGCCATATGGCTACACCTTC.

The chain recombines TRBV28 with TRBJ1-2; the D is unclear. Germline lookup yields CDR1 MDHEN and CDR2 SYDVKM. V dropped 4 bases and J dropped 7 bases, with 13 bases sitting between them. This CDR3 comprises 13 residues. CDR3 sequence: CASSSTARPGYTF. Here the CDR3 DNA reads TGTGCCAGCAGTTCTACAGCCAGACCTGGCTACACCTTC.

This sequence joins TRBV5-1 and TRBJ2-1; D call uncertain. Germline CDR1 SGHRS, CDR2 YFSETQ. V was pared by 6 bases and J by 1 base, with 14 bases between. This CDR3 comprises 15 residues. CDR3 DNA: TGCGCCAGCACCCTGGAGCCCGGGTCCTACAATGAGCAGTTCTTC. Translating gives CASTLEPGSYNEQFF.

The chain carries TRBV5-4 and TRBJ1-6, with D maybe TRBD1 (6 bases). CDR1 is SGHNT, CDR2 YYREEE, per germline (reference sequence). The CDR3 spans 14 residues. V was pared by 0 bases and J by 10 bases, with 11 bases between. CDR3 loop: CASSLDEQGSPLHF. CDR3 sequence (DNA): TGTGCCAGCAGCTTGGATGAGCAGGGGTCACCCCTCCACTTT.

This chain joins TRBV6-5 and TRBJ1-5, with TRBD1 matching 7 bases. Germline V gene lookup returns CDR1 MNHEY and CDR2 SVGAGI. This CDR3 spans 16 amino acids. With V trimmed by 0 bases and J by 3 bases, 5 bases remained unmatched. CDR3: CASSYSRDSLNQPQHF. Written as DNA, the CDR3 is TGTGCCAGCAGTTACTCGAGGGACAGTCTCAATCAGCCCCAGCATTTT.

In DNA, the CDR3 is TGTGCCAGCAAGCCGGGAACTAATGAAAAACTGTTTTTT. Translation gives CASKPGTNEKLFF. V and J are TRBV27 and TRBJ1-4; D is undetermined. Germline CDR1 reads MNHEY; CDR2 reads SMNVEV (reference sequence). This CDR3 comprises 13 residues. The V end lost 7 bases, the J end lost 1 base, and 7 bases lay between the germline ends.

The chain couples TRBV7-9 to TRBJ2-1, with 8 bases aligning to TRBD2. The CDR3 runs to 15 residues. Germline V lookup: CDR1 SEHNR, CDR2 FQNEAQ (reference sequence). J lost 4 bases, V lost 0 bases, and 2 bases had no gene match. The CDR3: CASSLASGVYNEQFF. CDR3 nucleotide sequence: TGTGCCAGCAGCTTAGCTAGCGGGGTTTACAATGAGCAGTTCTTC. The complete variable domain, with remaining parts taken from reference TRBV7-9 and TRBJ2-1, reads DTGVSQNPRHKITKRGQNVTFRCDPISEHNRLYWYRQTLGQGPEFLTYFQNEAQLEKSRLLSDRFSAERPKGSFSTLEIQRTEQGDSAMYLCASSLASGVYNEQFFGPGTRLTVL.

V usage is TRBV4-1 and J usage is TRBJ1-5, with a weak D call TRBD1 (6 bases). Germline values: CDR1 MGHRA, CDR2 YSYEKL. The CDR3 is 17 amino acids. The V and J ends lost 3 bases and 4 bases respectively, with 19 bases between them. This CDR3 is CASSQGGADRPNQPQHF. The DNA for the CDR3 is TGCGCCAGCAGCCAGGGGGGGGCAGACAGGCCGAATCAGCCCCAGCATTTT.

The chain combines TRBV5-1 with TRBJ1-1, with 7 bases aligning to TRBD1. Germline-derived CDR1 and CDR2 are SGHRS and YFSETQ. The V gene end was trimmed by 4 bases and the J gene end by 4 bases; junction bases not matched to a gene: 4. The CDR3 has 13 residues. CDR3 sequence (DNA): TGCGCCAGCAGCCAGGGACAGATCACTGAAGCTTTCTTT. Amino acids: CASSQGQITEAFF.

J is TRBJ2-7 and V is TRBV14; 7 nucleotides agree with TRBD1. V lost 2 bases, J lost 1 base, and 5 bases stayed unmatched. Looked up from germline, CDR1 is SGHDN and CDR2 is FVKESK. This CDR3 region has 15 residues. In nucleotides, the CDR3 is TGTGCCAGCAGCCAATACCCGGGACAGTCCTACGAGCAGTACTTC. It translates to CASSQYPGQSYEQYF. Filled out from reference TRBV14 and TRBJ2-7, the complete variable domain reads EAGVTQFPSHSVIEKGQTVTLRCDPISGHDNLYWYRRVMGKEIKFLLHFVKESKQDESGMPNNRFLAERTGGTYSTLKVQPAELEDSGVYFCASSQYPGQSYEQYFGPGTRLTVT.

V usage is TRBV25-1 and J usage is TRBJ1-5, with TRBD1 as a possible D gene (5 bases). CDR1 is MGHDK and CDR2 is SYGVNS in the germline V gene. Deletions cut 3 bases from V and 2 bases from J, with 14 bases between. CDR3 length: 16 residues. CDR3 loop: CASSDRDWYGNQPQHF. The CDR3, as DNA: TGTGCCAGCAGTGACAGGGATTGGTATGGCAATCAGCCCCAGCATTTT.

The V gene is TRBV2, the J gene TRBJ1-4; D ambiguous. This CDR3 comprises 12 residues. V lost 8 bases and J 5 bases, leaving 9 bases between the germline ends. Germline-derived CDR1 and CDR2 are SNHLY and FYNNEI. The CDR3 DNA sequence: TGTGCCAGCGCCAGAATAAATGAAAAACTGTTTTTT. This codes for CASARINEKLFF.

The chain uses TRBV5-5 and TRBJ1-6; a possible D gene is TRBD1 (5 bases). Germline V gene data show CDR1 as SGHKS and CDR2 as YYEKEE (reference sequence). The CDR3 has 16 residues. Trimming pared 4 bases from V and 6 bases from J, leaving 17 bases between. This chain's CDR3 is CASSGMGGPINSPLHF. The CDR3 DNA reads TGTGCCAGCAGCGGGATGGGGGGACCGATTAATTCACCCCTCCACTTT. The full variable domain, rest sourced from reference TRBV5-5 and TRBJ1-6, is DAGVTQSPTHLIKTRGQQVTLRCSPISGHKSVSWYQQVLGQGPQFIFQYYEKEERGRGNFPDRFSARQFPNYSSELNVNALLLGDSALYLCASSGMGGPINSPLHFGNGTRLTVT.

The chain carries TRBV7-9 and TRBJ2-5, with 10 bases aligning to TRBD2. The V segment lost 5 bases and the J segment 5 bases; nucleotides outside the gene matches: 20. The CDR3 consists of 19 residues. The germline V gene encodes CDR1 SEHNR and CDR2 FQNEAQ (reference sequence). The CDR3 sequence is CASSRGVLVASGSAETQYF. CDR3 in DNA: TGTGCCAGCAGCCGTGGTGTTTTGGTGGCTAGCGGGAGTGCGGAGACCCAGTACTTC.

The gene calls are TRBV2 and TRBJ1-3; no reliable D call. This CDR3 contains 12 residues. The germline gives CDR1 SNHLY, CDR2 FYNNEI. Trimming pared 4 bases from V and 4 bases from J, leaving 5 bases between. Here the CDR3 reads CASSVVGNTIYF. In DNA, the CDR3 is TGTGCCAGCAGTGTAGTGGGAAACACCATATATTTT.

The chain links TRBV6-5 to TRBJ2-7; TRBD2 might be the D (6 bases). The germline CDR1 and CDR2 sequences are MNHEY and SVGAGI. The CDR3 is 14 residues long. The V gene lost 2 bases and the J gene lost 3 bases, with 11 bases spanning the gap. The CDR3 is CASSYRQGLYEQYF. CDR3 nucleotides: TGTGCCAGCAGTTACAGGCAGGGACTCTACGAGCAGTACTTC.

The V and J genes are TRBV10-2 and TRBJ2-5; the D gene is possibly TRBD2 (7 bases). This CDR3 is built from 14 residues. The germline V and J ends were trimmed by 0 bases and 4 bases, with 9 bases remaining between them. Germline CDR1 WSHSY, CDR2 SAAADI. Here the CDR3 reads CASSESGGAETQYF. DNA of the CDR3: TGCGCCAGCAGTGAGTCTGGGGGGGCAGAGACCCAGTACTTC.

The rearrangement joins TRBV7-2 to TRBJ2-1; 8 bases line up with TRBD2. With V trimmed by 7 bases and J by 3 bases, 11 bases remained unmatched. The germline gives CDR1 SGHTA, CDR2 FQGNSA. This CDR3 has 16 amino acids. CDR3 sequence (DNA): TGTGCCAGCACCCGAACCGCCGGGACTAGCTACAATGAGCAGTTCTTC. The encoded protein is CASTRTAGTSYNEQFF.

V usage is TRBV4-3 and J usage is TRBJ1-1; 7 bases agree with TRBD1. Trimming at V came to 3 bases and at J to 0 bases, leaving 1 base not matched to a gene. Germline assignment: CDR1 LGHNA and CDR2 YSLEER. The CDR3 loop spans 14 amino acids. This CDR3 reads CASSQDRMNTEAFF. Here the CDR3 DNA reads TGCGCCAGCAGCCAGGACAGGATGAACACTGAAGCTTTCTTT.

This chain joins TRBV7-9 and TRBJ1-2; unclear D gene. The CDR3 extends over 13 amino acids. The V end lost 6 bases, the J end lost 6 bases, and 14 bases lay between the germline ends. Germline CDR1 reads SEHNR; CDR2 reads FQNEAQ (reference sequence). Here the CDR3 reads CASRHLTGNGYTF. For the CDR3, the DNA is TGTGCCAGCAGACACCTGACTGGCAATGGCTACACCTTC.

The chain employs TRBV2 and TRBJ2-3, with 8 bases fitting TRBD2. The germline CDR1 and CDR2 sequences are SNHLY and FYNNEI. This CDR3 comprises 16 residues. V dropped 3 bases and J dropped 3; count of bases not matched to a gene: 8. CDR3 nucleotide sequence: TGTGCCAGCAGTGATCGAGCGGGAGAAGTAACAGATACGCAGTATTTT. Translation gives CASSDRAGEVTDTQYF.

The chain carries TRBV4-1 and TRBJ2-7; 7 nucleotides line up with TRBD1. After removal of 0 bases from V and 3 bases from J, the junction contained 14 bases not matched to a gene. This CDR3 comprises 18 residues. In germline, CDR1 is MGHRA, CDR2 YSYEKL. CDR3 coding DNA: TGCGCCAGCAGCCAAGATCGGACAGGCGTATTGGCCTACTACGAGCAGTACTTC. Its translation is CASSQDRTGVLAYYEQYF.

This chain connects TRBV10-3 to TRBJ2-1; TRBD2 agrees at 14 bases. Germline lookup yields CDR1 ENHRY and CDR2 SYGVKD. Losses at the gene ends were 4 bases for V and 8 bases for J; bases not matched to a gene: 7. CDR3 size: 16 residues. The CDR3 loop is CAISGLAGGHPDEQFF. Written as DNA, the CDR3 is TGTGCCATCAGTGGACTAGCGGGGGGGCATCCTGATGAGCAGTTCTTC.

This chain connects TRBV6-1 to TRBJ1-4; D gene uncertain. V dropped 9 bases and J dropped 0 bases, with 8 bases sitting between them. The CDR3 has 13 residues. Germline V gives CDR1 MNHNS, CDR2 SASEGT. The CDR3 here is CASGRSTNEKLFF. The CDR3 coding sequence is TGTGCCAGTGGGAGGTCAACTAATGAAAAACTGTTTTTT.

This chain uses TRBV2 with TRBJ2-7, with a possible D match to TRBD1 (6 bases). The CDR3 runs to 14 residues. Per the germline V gene, CDR1 is SNHLY and CDR2 is FYNNEI. V lost 7 bases to trimming and J lost 2 bases, with 15 bases between them. The CDR3 loop is CASIVRDIPYEQYF. Written as DNA, the CDR3 is TGTGCCAGCATAGTCCGGGACATTCCCTACGAGCAGTACTTC.

The genes are TRBV6-1 and TRBJ1-2, with 8 bases lining up with TRBD1. Germline V gene lookup returns CDR1 MNHNS and CDR2 SASEGT. CDR3 length: 12 amino acids. V was clipped by 7 bases and J by 6 bases; unmatched bases: 4. DNA of the CDR3: TGTGCCAGCACTGTGACAGGGGATGGCTACACCTTC. It is translated as CASTVTGDGYTF.

This sequence joins TRBV5-1 and TRBJ1-6; the match to TRBD1 covers 7 bases. The CDR3 consists of 15 residues. The trim removed 5 bases at V and 8 bases at J, leaving 10 bases unmatched. Per germline, CDR1 SGHRS and CDR2 YFSETQ. DNA of the CDR3: TGCGCCAGCAGAGATGACAGGGCAGGCGATTCACCCCTCCACTTT. This codes for CASRDDRAGDSPLHF.

The rearrangement uses TRBV7-9 and TRBJ2-2; TRBD1 might be the D (6 bases). The CDR3 runs to 15 residues. Deletions cut 5 bases from V and 0 bases from J, with 10 bases between. Germline lookup yields CDR1 SEHNR and CDR2 FQNEAQ (reference sequence). The CDR3 reads CASSEQGPNTGELFF. DNA for the CDR3: TGTGCCAGCAGCGAACAGGGCCCGAACACCGGGGAGCTGTTTTTT.

This chain joins TRBV5-4 and TRBJ2-2, with 7 bases that match TRBD2. V shed 0 bases, J shed 6 bases, and the junction held 5 bases outside the gene matches. This CDR3 has 15 amino acids. Germline V gene data show CDR1 as SGHNT and CDR2 as YYREEE (reference sequence). For the CDR3, the DNA is TGTGCCAGCAGCTTGGGGGCGGGAGACGCCGGGGAGCTGTTTTTT. It is translated as CASSLGAGDAGELFF. Combining the CDR3 with reference TRBV5-4 and TRBJ2-2 gives the whole variable domain ETGVTQSPTHLIKTRGQQVTLRCSSQSGHNTVSWYQQALGQGPQFIFQYYREEENGRGNFPPRFSGLQFPNYSSELNVNALELDDSALYLCASSLGAGDAGELFFGEGSRLTVL.

This chain joins TRBV19 and TRBJ1-5; no clear D. There are 13 residues in the CDR3. V was pared by 10 bases and J by 3 bases, with 13 bases between. CDR1 is LNHDA and CDR2 is SQIVND in the germline V gene (reference sequence). CDR3 bases: TGTGCCATCTCGGGAGGCCCCAATCAGCCCCAGCATTTT. Translation gives CAISGGPNQPQHF.

The chain is built from TRBV18 and TRBJ1-1; D is undetermined. The CDR3 has 14 residues. Trimming stripped 6 bases from V and 1 base from J, with 12 bases between. Germline-derived CDR1 and CDR2 are KGHSH and LQKENI. The CDR3 DNA follows: TGTGCCAGCTCCCGTAACGCAGGGAACACTGAAGCTTTCTTT. Translated: CASSRNAGNTEAFF.